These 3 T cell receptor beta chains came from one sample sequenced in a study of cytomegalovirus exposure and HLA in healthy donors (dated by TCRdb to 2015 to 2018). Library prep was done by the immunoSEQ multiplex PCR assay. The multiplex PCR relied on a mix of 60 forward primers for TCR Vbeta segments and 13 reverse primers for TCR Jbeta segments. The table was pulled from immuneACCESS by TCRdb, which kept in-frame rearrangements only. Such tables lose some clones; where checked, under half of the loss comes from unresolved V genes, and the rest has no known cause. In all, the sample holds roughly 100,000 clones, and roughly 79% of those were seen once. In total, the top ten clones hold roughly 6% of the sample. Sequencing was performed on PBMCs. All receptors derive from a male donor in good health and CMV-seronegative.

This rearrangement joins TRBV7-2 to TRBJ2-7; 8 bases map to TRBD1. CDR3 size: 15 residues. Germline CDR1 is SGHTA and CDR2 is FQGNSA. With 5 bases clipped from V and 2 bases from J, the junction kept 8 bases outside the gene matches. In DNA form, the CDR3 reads TGTGCCAGCAGCCCAACCGGGACAGGCGCCTACGAGCAGTACTTC. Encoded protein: CASSPTGTGAYEQYF.

The chain's CDR3 is CAISGPDRDDEQFF. CDR3 in DNA: TGTGCCATCAGTGGACCGGACAGGGACGATGAGCAGTTCTTC. The V call is TRBV10-3, the J call TRBJ2-1, with 8 nucleotides matching TRBD1. V dropped 4 bases and J dropped 8; count of bases not matched to a gene: 7. CDR3 length: 14 residues. Germline CDR1 is ENHRY and CDR2 is SYGVKD.

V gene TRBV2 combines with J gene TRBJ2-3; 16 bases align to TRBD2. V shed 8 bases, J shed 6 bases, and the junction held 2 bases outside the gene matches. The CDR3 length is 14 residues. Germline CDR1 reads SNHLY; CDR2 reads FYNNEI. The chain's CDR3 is CASGGLAGGDTQYF. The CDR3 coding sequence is TGTGCCAGCGGGGGACTAGCGGGGGGGGATACGCAGTATTTT.